This T cell receptor beta chain was sequenced during a study of T cell repertoires in cytomegalovirus infection (dated by TCRdb to between 2018 and 2020). Looking at the study overall: The peptide stimulations were aimed at well-studied HLA-B-restricted epitopes as well as recently identified HLA-C-restricted CMV epitopes, whose presentation resists viral immunomodulation. Donor HLA type was relevant to the analysis, because carriage of CMV infection together with the matching HLA type was indicated by public TCR beta signatures. Overall study outcomes, separate from this receptor: The ex vivo response was dominated by HLA-C-restricted CMV-specific TCR beta clonotypes, which also provided the single most frequent clonotype in two of eight donors. Cumulative frequency of public TCR beta family members discriminated carriers of CMV infection plus the relevant HLA type in this cohort and an independent approximately 340-donor cohort.

This specimen's treatment or condition label, per the study, means: in vitro stimulation with specific CMV peptide epitopes to enrich CMV-specific T cells. Comment on this clonotype: What antigen it recognizes has not been identified. Base qualities are missing; no much larger clone stands one base away.

The run used an Illumina HiSeq 1500. TCRdb redid the processing of the public reads, applying fastp at Q25 and MiXCR, and retained in-frame beta chains. Each CDR3 protein appears once, grouped with its most common genes and DNA. The sample table holds a few hundred thousand distinct CDR3 sequences, of which roughly 34% were seen once. Around a sixth of the sample belongs to the ten largest clones. Unmatched junction bases come to 7, with V trimmed by 4 bases and J by 5 bases. Its CDR3 holds 14 amino acids, cysteine through phenylalanine. Only CDR3 DNA remains: 42 bases, in frame from the first base. The receptor was isolated from a human donor in good health (CMV status not recorded). Some clones in this sample may be carry-over from other donors' samples. Sequencing was performed on cultured PBMCs, taken from culture after CMV antigen stimulation. Rearrangement joined TRBV12-3 or TRBV12-4 to TRBJ1-1; 7 of the junction bases match TRBD1. The nucleotides are TGTGCCAGCAGTTCGGGACAGCCCAGAACTGAAGCTTTCTTT. This codes for CASSSGQPRTEAFF.